This is a list of T cell receptor beta chains from one sample in a study of CD8 T cells in ankylosing spondylitis. One entry per CDR3 protein results from TCRdb running MiXCR on the 5' RACE reads. The sample shows 200,000 or so distinct CDR3 sequences, 13% of them seen only once. The sequencing input was blood, either unsorted or a sorted T cell fraction (not recorded which). These receptors originate from a female donor with ankylosing spondylitis or in good health (not recorded which). Both conserved end residues are part of each CDR3. Each record gives: clone size, CDR3 length, V gene, J gene, D gene, CDR3 DNA, CDR3 protein. The D gene is left open where the match is weak. Where a row states a size, it is once, few, many or the class of an expanded clone; other rows omit it.

clone size: many
CDR3 length: 14
V gene: TRBV20-1
J gene: TRBJ1-5
D gene: NA
CDR3 DNA: TGCAGTGCTAGTAGCACTTATAGCAATCAGCCCCAGCATTTT
CDR3 protein: CSASSTYSNQPQHF

clone size: many
CDR3 length: 15
V gene: TRBV7-7
J gene: TRBJ2-3
D gene: TRBD2
CDR3 DNA: TGTGCCAGCAGCTTAGGACTAGCGGGGTCAGATACGCAGTATTTT
CDR3 protein: CASSLGLAGSDTQYF

clone size: few
CDR3 length: 14
V gene: TRBV20-1
J gene: TRBJ2-1
D gene: TRBD1
CDR3 DNA: TGCAGTGCCAAACAGCCGACAGGGATTAATGAGCAGTTCTTC
CDR3 protein: CSAKQPTGINEQFF

clone size: NA
CDR3 length: 15
V gene: TRBV6-1
J gene: TRBJ2-7
D gene: NA
CDR3 DNA: TGTGCCAGCGGCTCTCGGGACGCAAGCTCCTACGAGCAGTACTTC
CDR3 protein: CASGSRDASSYEQYF

clone size: many
CDR3 length: 14
V gene: TRBV28
J gene: TRBJ2-7
D gene: TRBD1
CDR3 DNA: TGTGCCAGCCGACAGGGGATCCTTTCCTACGAGCAGTACTTC
CDR3 protein: CASRQGILSYEQYF

clone size: NA
CDR3 length: 21
V gene: TRBV6-2/TRBV6-3
J gene: TRBJ2-3
D gene: TRBD2
CDR3 DNA: TGTGCCAGCAGTTACTCGACCGCGGGAGCGGCATTACCAACCCGCACAGATACGCAGTATTTT
CDR3 protein: CASSYSTAGAALPTRTDTQYF

clone size: many
CDR3 length: 15
V gene: TRBV5-1
J gene: TRBJ1-1
D gene: NA
CDR3 DNA: TGCGCCAGCAGCTTTATGACGGAAATGAACACTGAAGCTTTCTTT
CDR3 protein: CASSFMTEMNTEAFF

clone size: many
CDR3 length: 14
V gene: TRBV12-3/TRBV12-4
J gene: TRBJ1-4
D gene: NA
CDR3 DNA: TGTGCCAGCAGCTCCGGGCCAAGGAGTGAAAAACTGTTTTTT
CDR3 protein: CASSSGPRSEKLFF

clone size: NA
CDR3 length: 14
V gene: TRBV12-3/TRBV12-4
J gene: TRBJ1-5
D gene: NA
CDR3 DNA: TGTGCCAGCAGTTGGGGATCGAGCAATCAGCCCCAGCATTTT
CDR3 protein: CASSWGSSNQPQHF

clone size: many
CDR3 length: 13
V gene: TRBV7-2
J gene: TRBJ2-7
D gene: NA
CDR3 DNA: TGTGCCAGCAGCCCTCTAGGTTCGGGAGAGCAGTACTTC
CDR3 protein: CASSPLGSGEQYF

clone size: NA
CDR3 length: 15
V gene: TRBV20-1
J gene: TRBJ2-3
D gene: TRBD2
CDR3 DNA: TGCAGTGCTAAGACTAGCGGGAGGGCCAGTAATACGCAGTATTTT
CDR3 protein: CSAKTSGRASNTQYF